A single sample gave rise to the 27 T cell receptor beta chains below, sequenced in a study of blood T cell repertoires in COVID-19. Sequencing used immunoSEQ multiplex PCR; TCRdb keeps in-frame clones, though not all of them. The sample lists over 35,000 clones, roughly 80% seen once, with roughly 2% in the top ten. The sequencing sample was made of peripheral blood. The receptors shown here come from a man between 60 and 75 years old with active COVID-19.

The rearrangement uses TRBV11-2 and TRBJ2-5; D unclear. CDR1 is SGHAT and CDR2 is FQNNGV in the germline V gene. CDR3 length equals 11 residues. V gave up 10 bases and J gave up 2 bases, with 8 bases separating them. CDR3 sequence (DNA): TGTGCCACCTTTTATCAAGAGACCCAGTACTTC. This translates into CATFYQETQYF.

The V call is TRBV19, the J call TRBJ2-2; possible D gene TRBD1, 5 bases. The ends were cut back, 5 bases at V and 3 bases at J, with 10 bases in the middle. Germline lookup yields CDR1 LNHDA and CDR2 SQIVND (reference sequence). This CDR3 region has 14 residues. The CDR3 reads CASSEGAYTGELFF. In nucleotides, the CDR3 is TGTGCCAGTAGTGAAGGGGCGTACACCGGGGAGCTGTTTTTT.

This chain uses TRBV5-6 with TRBJ2-5; D is unclear. This CDR3 contains 11 residues. Germline loops: CDR1 SGHDT, CDR2 YYEEEE. V was trimmed by 0 bases and J by 5 bases, leaving 2 bases between them. The CDR3 reads CASSLAETQYF. In nucleotides, the CDR3 is TGTGCCAGCAGCTTGGCGGAGACCCAGTACTTC.

The V and J genes are TRBV28 and TRBJ1-2; TRBD1 might be the D (5 bases). Germline V CDR1 and CDR2: MDHEN, SYDVKM. The CDR3 contains 13 residues. The germline V and J ends were trimmed by 11 bases and 4 bases, with 17 bases remaining between them. CDR3 sequence: CALLGGATYGYTF. The CDR3 nucleotides read TGTGCCCTGCTCGGTGGGGCGACCTATGGCTACACCTTC.

This chain connects TRBV5-8 to TRBJ2-7; D ambiguous. Germline CDR1 SGHTS, CDR2 YDEGEE. The CDR3 totals 11 residues. V lost 4 bases and J 4 bases, leaving 6 bases between the germline ends. CDR3 in amino acids: CASSRRYEQYF. In nucleotides, the CDR3 is TGTGCCAGCAGCCGGAGATACGAGCAGTACTTC.

This clone has just one count. The chain couples TRBV27 to TRBJ2-5; TRBD1 matches 10 bases. The trim removed 3 bases at V and 6 bases at J, leaving 10 bases unmatched. Germline loops: CDR1 MNHEY, CDR2 SMNVEV (reference sequence). There are 16 residues in the CDR3. In DNA, the CDR3 is TGTGCCAGCAGTTTTTGGGGACAGGGGCGTTTTAAGACCCAGTACTTC. Protein sequence: CASSFWGQGRFKTQYF.

The CDR3 loop reads CASSLDGSSNYGYTF. The DNA for the CDR3 is TGCGCCAGCAGCTTGGATGGGAGCTCTAACTATGGCTACACCTTC. J is TRBJ1-2 and V is TRBV5-1, with D unclear. Deletions cut 0 bases from V and 0 bases from J, with 9 bases between. CDR3 length equals 15 residues. Germline CDR1 SGHRS, CDR2 YFSETQ.

This chain connects TRBV25-1 to TRBJ1-3; 8 nucleotides line up with TRBD1. The germline gives CDR1 MGHDK, CDR2 SYGVNS. The trim removed 6 bases at V and 2 bases at J, leaving 3 bases unmatched. This CDR3 is 14 amino acids long. CDR3 nucleotides: TGTGCCAGCAGCACAGGGGGGGCTGGAAACACCATATATTTT. Protein sequence: CASSTGGAGNTIYF.

V and J are TRBV12-3 or TRBV12-4 and TRBJ1-1; TRBD1 might be the D (5 bases). Trimming left V 5 bases short and J 6 bases short, with 13 bases between. This CDR3 spans 13 amino acids. The CDR3: CASSLWGGAEAFF. CDR3 DNA sequence: TGTGCCAGCAGTCTTTGGGGGGGTGCTGAAGCTTTCTTT.

The chain recombines TRBV7-2 with TRBJ1-5; D is possibly TRBD1 (6 bases). The CDR3 totals 16 residues. Germline loops: CDR1 SGHTA, CDR2 FQGNSA. Between the trimmed V and J ends, which lost 1 base and 1 base, there was a span of 11 bases. The CDR3 reads CASSLVVGASNQPQHF. The CDR3 nucleotides read TGTGCCAGCAGCTTAGTCGTGGGGGCCAGCAATCAGCCCCAGCATTTT. The complete variable domain, with remaining parts taken from reference TRBV7-2 and TRBJ1-5, reads GAGVSQSPSNKVTEKGKDVELRCDPISGHTALYWYRQSLGQGLEFLIYFQGNSAPDKSGLPSDRFSAERTGGSVSTLTIQRTQQEDSAVYLCASSLVVGASNQPQHFGDGTRLSIL.

The CDR3 loop is CAWSGPRRGTEAFF. The DNA of the CDR3 is TGTGCCTGGAGTGGACCCAGACGGGGGACTGAAGCTTTCTTT. The chain is built from TRBV30 and TRBJ1-1; perhaps TRBD1 as D (5 bases). CDR1 and CDR2 from the germline V gene are GTSNPN and SVGIG (reference sequence). The CDR3 extends over 14 amino acids. V lost 1 base, J lost 5 bases, and 14 bases lay in between.

J is TRBJ2-1 and V is TRBV28; 13 bases line up with TRBD2. The V segment lost 6 bases and the J segment 14 bases; nucleotides outside the gene matches: 13. The CDR3 totals 15 residues. Germline CDR1 MDHEN, CDR2 SYDVKM. The chain's CDR3 is CASSAGTSGTRGEFF. In nucleotides, the CDR3 is TGTGCCAGCAGCGCCGGGACTAGCGGGACAAGAGGGGAGTTCTTC.

This chain joins TRBV13 and TRBJ1-3; TRBD1 might be the D (6 bases). CDR1 is PRHDT and CDR2 is FYEKMQ in the germline V gene (reference sequence). This CDR3 has 15 amino acids. V was pared by 3 bases and J by 1 base, with 10 bases between. The DNA for the CDR3 is TGTGCCAGCAGCTTTTCGACAGGATCTGGAAACACCATATATTTT. The encoded protein is CASSFSTGSGNTIYF. Using reference TRBV13 and TRBJ1-3 for the parts outside the CDR3, the full variable domain is AAGVIQSPRHLIKEKRETATLKCYPIPRHDTVYWYQQGPGQDPQFLISFYEKMQSDKGSIPDRFSAQQFSDYHSELNMSSLELGDSALYFCASSFSTGSGNTIYFGEGSWLTVV.

This clone appeared a few times. V is TRBV28 and J is TRBJ1-6; D not certain. Trimming took off 6 bases at V and 6 bases at J, with 12 bases between the two ends. The CDR3 has 14 amino acids. The V gene's germline CDR1 is MDHEN and CDR2 SYDVKM. The CDR3 coding sequence is TGTGCCAGCAGGCTCGGGAGTACTAATTCACCCCTCCACTTT. It is translated as CASRLGSTNSPLHF.

The chain recombines TRBV2 with TRBJ2-3; D call uncertain. V was clipped by 7 bases and J by 0 bases, with 11 bases between them. Germline CDR1 reads SNHLY; CDR2 reads FYNNEI. This CDR3 has 14 amino acids. Here the CDR3 reads CASKQSTSTDTQYF. CDR3 bases: TGTGCCAGCAAACAGTCAACTAGCACAGATACGCAGTATTTT.

The J gene is TRBJ1-5, the V gene TRBV10-3, with 10 bases identical to TRBD1. This CDR3 has 14 residues. The V and J ends lost 8 bases and 0 bases, in that order; junction bases with no gene match: 1. Germline-derived CDR1 and CDR2 are ENHRY and SYGVKD. In DNA, the CDR3 is TGTGCCATCGGGACAGGGGATAGCAATCAGCCCCAGCATTTT. Its protein product is CAIGTGDSNQPQHF.

The chain combines TRBV30 with TRBJ2-3; TRBD2 might be the D (5 bases). Germline V gene sequence: CDR1 GTSNPN, CDR2 SVGIG (reference sequence). The CDR3 has 13 residues. The V and J ends lost 5 bases and 5 bases respectively, with 14 bases between them. CDR3 residues: CAWSGKSVDTQYF. CDR3 in DNA: TGTGCCTGGTCGGGGAAGTCGGTAGATACGCAGTATTTT.

The CDR3 here is CASSKAQCTEAFF. CDR3 coding DNA: TGTGCCAGCAGCAAAGCACAGTGCACTGAAGCTTTCTTT. The gene calls are TRBV21-1 and TRBJ1-1; the D segment call TRBD1 is taken from the table without a DNA check. TRBV21-1 is assigned pseudogene status. The CDR3 is 13 amino acids.

The V and J genes are TRBV10-3 and TRBJ2-7; D is undetermined. Germline V gene data show CDR1 as ENHRY and CDR2 as SYGVKD. The CDR3 has 14 amino acids. V shed 2 bases and J shed 0 bases, with 8 bases lying between them. The CDR3 here is CAISEVRGSYEQYF. The CDR3 coding sequence is TGTGCCATCAGTGAGGTGAGAGGCTCCTACGAGCAGTACTTC.

V gene TRBV7-9 combines with J gene TRBJ2-7, with D possibly matching TRBD2 (6 bases). Trimming stripped 8 bases from V and 3 bases from J, with 23 bases between. The CDR3 runs to 16 residues. Germline V CDR1 and CDR2: SEHNR, FQNEAQ (reference sequence). This CDR3 is CASLTLEGLDHYEQYF. CDR3 bases: TGTGCCAGCCTGACTCTAGAGGGACTCGACCACTACGAGCAGTACTTC.

V is TRBV11-3 and J is TRBJ2-5; 14 bases are a match to TRBD2. V dropped 5 bases and J dropped 5; count of bases not matched to a gene: 7. The germline V gene encodes CDR1 SGHNT and CDR2 YENEEA. This CDR3 region has 16 residues. CDR3 sequence: CASSAGLAGGGETQYF. The CDR3 bases are TGTGCCAGCAGCGCCGGACTAGCGGGAGGCGGGGAGACCCAGTACTTC.

The chain recombines TRBV27 with TRBJ2-3; tentatively, D is TRBD1 (5 bases). Germline V gene sequence: CDR1 MNHEY, CDR2 SMNVEV (reference sequence). The CDR3 runs 15 residues. The germline V and J ends were trimmed by 1 base and 3 bases, with 11 bases remaining between them. As DNA, the CDR3 is TGTGCCAGCAGTTTATGGGGCAGGGTAACAGATACGCAGTATTTT. It is translated as CASSLWGRVTDTQYF.

The chain has TRBV5-1 and TRBJ2-3; D may be TRBD2 (5 bases). The V end lost 5 bases, the J end lost 0 bases, and 16 bases lay between the germline ends. The CDR3 extends over 16 amino acids. Germline V gene sequence: CDR1 SGHRS, CDR2 YFSETQ. CDR3 loop: CASREGRASSTDTQYF. The CDR3 region has the DNA TGCGCCAGCAGAGAGGGCAGAGCGTCTAGCACAGATACGCAGTATTTT.

The chain is built from TRBV9 and TRBJ2-3, with 8 bases lining up with TRBD2. Germline V gene sequence: CDR1 SGDLS, CDR2 YYNGEE. Unmatched junction bases numbered 9, after V lost 0 bases and J lost 0 bases. The CDR3 length is 18 residues. The CDR3 DNA follows: TGTGCCAGCAGCGTAGAGGGTCTAGCGGGCTCTAGCACAGATACGCAGTATTTT. This translates into CASSVEGLAGSSTDTQYF.

The CDR3 reads CASSGTSETEQFF. As DNA, the CDR3 is TGTGCCAGTTCCGGGACTAGCGAGACTGAGCAGTTCTTC. The chain combines TRBV6-5 with TRBJ2-1; TRBD2 matches at 10 bases. Germline V gives CDR1 MNHEY, CDR2 SVGAGI. The CDR3 sequence is 13 residues long. The V segment lost 9 bases and the J segment 9 bases; nucleotides outside the gene matches: 8.

V and J are TRBV2 and TRBJ1-2; D not certain. The germline V gene has CDR1 SNHLY and CDR2 FYNNEI. This CDR3 comprises 13 residues. The germline V and J ends were trimmed by 2 bases and 7 bases, with 11 bases remaining between them. Here the CDR3 DNA reads TGTGCCAGCAGTGAACATATTTACGGTGGCTACACCTTC. Its protein product is CASSEHIYGGYTF. The full variable domain, in which reference TRBV2 and TRBJ1-2 provide the parts outside the CDR3, is EPEVTQTPSHQVTQMGQEVILRCVPISNHLYFYWYRQILGQKVEFLVSFYNNEISEKSEIFDDQFSVERPDGSNFTLKIRSTKLEDSAMYFCASSEHIYGGYTFGSGTRLTVV.

V is TRBV28 and J is TRBJ1-6; 10 nucleotides align to TRBD1. CDR1 and CDR2 (germline): MDHEN, SYDVKM. V lost 6 bases, J lost 14 bases, and 13 bases stayed unmatched. The CDR3 is 15 residues long. The CDR3 DNA reads as TGTGCCAGCAGAACATTAGGACAGGGGGATGAAGCCCTCCACTTT. Translated, it gives CASRTLGQGDEALHF.